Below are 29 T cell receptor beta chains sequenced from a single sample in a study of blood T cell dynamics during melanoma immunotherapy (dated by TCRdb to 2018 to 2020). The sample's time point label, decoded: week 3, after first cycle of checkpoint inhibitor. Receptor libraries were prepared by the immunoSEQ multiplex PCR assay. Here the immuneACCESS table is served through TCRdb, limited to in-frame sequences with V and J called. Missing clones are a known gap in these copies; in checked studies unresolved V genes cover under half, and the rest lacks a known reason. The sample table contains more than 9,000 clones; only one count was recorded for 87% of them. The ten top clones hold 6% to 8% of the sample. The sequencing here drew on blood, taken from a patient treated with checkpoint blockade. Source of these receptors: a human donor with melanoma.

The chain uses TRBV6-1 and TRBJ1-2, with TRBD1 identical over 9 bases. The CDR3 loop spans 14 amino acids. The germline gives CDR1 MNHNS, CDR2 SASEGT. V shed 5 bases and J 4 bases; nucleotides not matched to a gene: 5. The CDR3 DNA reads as TGTGCCAGCAGTCTAGAGGACAGGGGCTATGGCTACACCTTC. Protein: CASSLEDRGYGYTF.

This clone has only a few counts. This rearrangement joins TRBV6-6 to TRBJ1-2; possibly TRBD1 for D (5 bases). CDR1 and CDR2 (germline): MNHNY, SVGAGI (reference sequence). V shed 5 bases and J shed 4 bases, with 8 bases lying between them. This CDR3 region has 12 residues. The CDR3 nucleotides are TGTGCCAGCAGTGGGACGGGCTATGGCTACACCTTC. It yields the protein CASSGTGYGYTF.

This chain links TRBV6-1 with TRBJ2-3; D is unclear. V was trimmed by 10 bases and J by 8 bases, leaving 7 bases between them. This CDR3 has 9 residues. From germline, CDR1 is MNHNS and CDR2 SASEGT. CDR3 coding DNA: TGTGCCACCCTAGGTACGCAGTATTTT. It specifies CATLGTQYF.

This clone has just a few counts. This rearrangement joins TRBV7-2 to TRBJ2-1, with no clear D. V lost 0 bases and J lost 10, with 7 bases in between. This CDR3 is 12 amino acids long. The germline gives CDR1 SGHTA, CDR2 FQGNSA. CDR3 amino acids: CASSLAPREQFF. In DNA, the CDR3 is TGTGCCAGCAGCTTAGCCCCAAGGGAGCAGTTCTTC.

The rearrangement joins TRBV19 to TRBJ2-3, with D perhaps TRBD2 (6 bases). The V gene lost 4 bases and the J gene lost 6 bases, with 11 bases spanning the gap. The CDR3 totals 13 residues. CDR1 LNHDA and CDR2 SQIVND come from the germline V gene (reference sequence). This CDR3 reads CASSRGGADTQYF. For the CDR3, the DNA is TGTGCCAGTAGTAGGGGAGGCGCCGATACGCAGTATTTT.

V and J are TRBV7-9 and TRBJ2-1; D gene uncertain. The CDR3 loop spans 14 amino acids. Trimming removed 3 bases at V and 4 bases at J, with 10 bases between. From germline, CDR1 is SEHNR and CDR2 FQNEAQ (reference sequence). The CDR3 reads CASSFSLSYNEQFF. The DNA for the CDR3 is TGTGCCAGCAGCTTCTCGCTTAGTTACAATGAGCAGTTCTTC.

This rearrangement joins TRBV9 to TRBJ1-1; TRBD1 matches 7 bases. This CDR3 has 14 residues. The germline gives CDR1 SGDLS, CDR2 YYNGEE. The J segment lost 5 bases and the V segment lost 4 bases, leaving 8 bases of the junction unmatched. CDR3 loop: CASSPRQGGTEAFF. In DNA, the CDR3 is TGTGCCAGCAGCCCCAGACAGGGTGGTACTGAAGCTTTCTTT.

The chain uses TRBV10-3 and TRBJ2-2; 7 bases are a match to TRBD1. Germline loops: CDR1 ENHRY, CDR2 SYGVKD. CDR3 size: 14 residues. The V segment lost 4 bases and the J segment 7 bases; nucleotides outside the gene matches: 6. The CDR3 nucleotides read TGTGCCATCAGTGCCGACAGGGTCGGCGGGGAGCTGTTTTTT. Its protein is CAISADRVGGELFF.

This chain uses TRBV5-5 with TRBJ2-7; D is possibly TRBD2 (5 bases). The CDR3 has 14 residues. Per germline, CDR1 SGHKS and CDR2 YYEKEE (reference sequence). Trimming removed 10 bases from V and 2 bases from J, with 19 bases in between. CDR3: CAGGGSGSTYEQYF. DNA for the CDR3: TGTGCCGGCGGTGGGAGTGGCTCTACCTACGAGCAGTACTTC.

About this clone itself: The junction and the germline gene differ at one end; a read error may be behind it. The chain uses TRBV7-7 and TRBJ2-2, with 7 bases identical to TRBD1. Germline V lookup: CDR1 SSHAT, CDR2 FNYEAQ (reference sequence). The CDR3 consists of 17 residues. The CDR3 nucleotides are TGTGCTAGCAGCTTAGACCATACGACAGGGCGGACCGGGGAGCTGTTTTTT. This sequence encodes CASSLDHTTGRTGELFF.

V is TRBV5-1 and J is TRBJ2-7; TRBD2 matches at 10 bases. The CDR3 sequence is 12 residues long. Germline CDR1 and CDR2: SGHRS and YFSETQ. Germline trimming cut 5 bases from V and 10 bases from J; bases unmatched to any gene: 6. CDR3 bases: TGCGCCAGCAGAGGGACTAGCGTCAACCAGTACTTC. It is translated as CASRGTSVNQYF.

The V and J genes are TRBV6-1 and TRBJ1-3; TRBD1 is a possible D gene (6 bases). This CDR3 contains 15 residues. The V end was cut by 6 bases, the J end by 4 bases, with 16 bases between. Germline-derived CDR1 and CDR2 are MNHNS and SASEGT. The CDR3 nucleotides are TGTGCCAGCAGGGCACAGGGTCTACTCGGAAACACCATATATTTT. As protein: CASRAQGLLGNTIYF.

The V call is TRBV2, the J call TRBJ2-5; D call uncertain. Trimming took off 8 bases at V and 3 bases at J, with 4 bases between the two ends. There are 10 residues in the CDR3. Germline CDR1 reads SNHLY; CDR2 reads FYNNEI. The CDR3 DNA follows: TGTGCCAGCGGAGAAGAGACCCAGTACTTC. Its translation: CASGEETQYF.

The CDR3 nucleotides read TGTGCCAGCAGCTTTATCACAGGGGGCCAAGAGACCCAGTACTTC. It translates to CASSFITGGQETQYF. V is TRBV11-2 and J is TRBJ2-5; 8 bases align to TRBD1. Germline assignment: CDR1 SGHAT and CDR2 FQNNGV. V shed 3 bases, J shed 1 base, and the junction held 4 bases outside the gene matches. The CDR3 runs to 15 residues. Together with reference TRBV11-2 and TRBJ2-5, the CDR3 gives the full variable domain: EAGVAQSPRYKIIEKRQSVAFWCNPISGHATLYWYQQILGQGPKLLIQFQNNGVVDDSQLPKDRFSAERLKGVDSTLKIQPAKLEDSAVYLCASSFITGGQETQYFGPGTRLLVL.

In nucleotides, the CDR3 is TGTGCCAGCAGCTTAGGGAACAGGGAAACAGATACGCAGTATTTT. It is translated as CASSLGNRETDTQYF. This rearrangement joins TRBV11-2 to TRBJ2-3, with D possibly being TRBD1 (6 bases). This CDR3 comprises 15 residues. Germline V gene sequence: CDR1 SGHAT, CDR2 FQNNGV. With 1 base removed from V and 3 bases from J, the gap between germline ends came to 11 bases.

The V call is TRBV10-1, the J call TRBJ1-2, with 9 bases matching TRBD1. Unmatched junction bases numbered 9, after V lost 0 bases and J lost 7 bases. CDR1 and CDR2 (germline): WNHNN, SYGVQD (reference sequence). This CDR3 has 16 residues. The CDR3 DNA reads TGCGCCAGCAGTGAGTCGACGGGGACAGGGATTGGTGGCTACACCTTC. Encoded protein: CASSESTGTGIGGYTF.

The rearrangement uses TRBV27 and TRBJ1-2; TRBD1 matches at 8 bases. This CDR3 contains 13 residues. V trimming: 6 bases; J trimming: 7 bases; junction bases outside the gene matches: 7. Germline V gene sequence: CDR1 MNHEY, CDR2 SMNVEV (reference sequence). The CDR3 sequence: CASRRQGNSGYTF. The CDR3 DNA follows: TGTGCCAGCAGAAGACAGGGGAACAGTGGCTACACCTTC.

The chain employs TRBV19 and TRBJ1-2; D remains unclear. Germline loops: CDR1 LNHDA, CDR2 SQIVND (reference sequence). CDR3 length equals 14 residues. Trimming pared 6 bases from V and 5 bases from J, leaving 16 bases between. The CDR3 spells CASSSTGSGYGYTF. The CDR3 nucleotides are TGTGCCAGTAGCAGTACGGGAAGCGGGTATGGCTACACCTTC.

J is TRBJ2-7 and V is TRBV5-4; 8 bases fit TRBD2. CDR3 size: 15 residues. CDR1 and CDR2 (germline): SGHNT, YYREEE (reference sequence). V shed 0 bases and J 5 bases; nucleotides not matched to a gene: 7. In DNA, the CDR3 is TGTGCCAGCAGCTTGGGCCGGGGGGGCCTCGACGAGCAGTACTTC. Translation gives CASSLGRGGLDEQYF.

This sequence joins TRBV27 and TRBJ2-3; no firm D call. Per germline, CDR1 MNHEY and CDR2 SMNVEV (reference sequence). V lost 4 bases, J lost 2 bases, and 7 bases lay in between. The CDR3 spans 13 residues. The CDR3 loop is CASSWRHTDTQYF. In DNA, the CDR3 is TGTGCCAGCAGTTGGCGTCACACAGATACGCAGTATTTT.

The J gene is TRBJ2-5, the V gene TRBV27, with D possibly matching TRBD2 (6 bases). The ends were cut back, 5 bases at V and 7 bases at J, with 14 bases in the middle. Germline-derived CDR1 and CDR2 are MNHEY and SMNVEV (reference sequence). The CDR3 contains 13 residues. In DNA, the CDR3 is TGTGCCAGCAGTCCCCGGATGGAGGGGACCCAGTACTTC. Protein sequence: CASSPRMEGTQYF.

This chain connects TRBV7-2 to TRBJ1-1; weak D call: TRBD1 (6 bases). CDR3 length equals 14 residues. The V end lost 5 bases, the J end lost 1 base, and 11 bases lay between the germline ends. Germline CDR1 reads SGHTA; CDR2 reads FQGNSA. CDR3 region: CASSRQEQNTEAFF. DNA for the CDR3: TGTGCCAGCAGCAGACAGGAACAGAACACTGAAGCTTTCTTT. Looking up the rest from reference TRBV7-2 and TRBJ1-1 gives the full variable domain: GAGVSQSPSNKVTEKGKDVELRCDPISGHTALYWYRQSLGQGLEFLIYFQGNSAPDKSGLPSDRFSAERTGGSVSTLTIQRTQQEDSAVYLCASSRQEQNTEAFFGQGTRLTVV.

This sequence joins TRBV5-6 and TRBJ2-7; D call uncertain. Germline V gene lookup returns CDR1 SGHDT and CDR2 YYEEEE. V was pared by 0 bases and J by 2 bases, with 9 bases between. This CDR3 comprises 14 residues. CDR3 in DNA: TGTGCCAGCAGCTTGGCCCAGATGACCTACGAGCAGTACGTC. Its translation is CASSLAQMTYEQYV.

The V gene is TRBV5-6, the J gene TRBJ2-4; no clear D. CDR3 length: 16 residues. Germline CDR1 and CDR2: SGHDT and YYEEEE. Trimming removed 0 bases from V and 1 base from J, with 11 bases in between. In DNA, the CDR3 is TGTGCCAGCAGCTTGGCGGCTGCGCGGGCCAAAAACATTCAGTACTTC. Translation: CASSLAAARAKNIQYF.

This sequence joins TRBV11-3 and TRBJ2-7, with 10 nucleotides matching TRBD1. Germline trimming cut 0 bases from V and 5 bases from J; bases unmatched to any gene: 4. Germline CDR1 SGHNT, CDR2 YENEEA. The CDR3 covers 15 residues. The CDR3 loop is CASSLDGTGVNEQYF. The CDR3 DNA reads TGTGCCAGCAGCTTAGATGGGACAGGGGTCAACGAGCAGTACTTC.

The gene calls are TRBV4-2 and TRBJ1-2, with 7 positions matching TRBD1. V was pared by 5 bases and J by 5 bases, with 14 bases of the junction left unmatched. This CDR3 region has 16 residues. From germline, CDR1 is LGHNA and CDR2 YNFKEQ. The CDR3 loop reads CASSSQQGHEGYGYTF. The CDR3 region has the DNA TGTGCCAGCAGCTCACAACAGGGGCATGAAGGGTATGGCTACACCTTC.

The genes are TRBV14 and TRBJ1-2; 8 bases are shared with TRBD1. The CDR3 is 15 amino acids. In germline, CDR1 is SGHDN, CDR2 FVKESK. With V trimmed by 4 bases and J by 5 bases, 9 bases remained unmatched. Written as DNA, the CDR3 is TGTGCCAGCAGCCGTACAGGGGGTCCCTCTTATGGCTACACCTTC. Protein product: CASSRTGGPSYGYTF.

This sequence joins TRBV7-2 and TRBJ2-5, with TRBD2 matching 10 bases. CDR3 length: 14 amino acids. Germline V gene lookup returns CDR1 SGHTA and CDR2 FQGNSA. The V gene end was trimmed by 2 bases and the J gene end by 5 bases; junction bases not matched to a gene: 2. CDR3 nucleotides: TGTGCCAGCAGCTTAAGCGGGGGGGCGGAGACCCAGTACTTC. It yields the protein CASSLSGGAETQYF.

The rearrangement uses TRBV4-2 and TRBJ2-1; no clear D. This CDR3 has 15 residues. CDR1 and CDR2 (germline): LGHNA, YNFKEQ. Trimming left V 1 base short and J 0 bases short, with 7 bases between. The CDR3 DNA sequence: TGTGCCAGCAGCCAAGGTGCGGACTCCTACAATGAGCAGTTCTTC. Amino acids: CASSQGADSYNEQFF.